These 8 T cell receptor beta chains were all obtained from the same sample, sequenced in a study of blood T cell repertoires in COVID-19. Generated by immunoSEQ multiplex PCR, the TCRdb table keeps only in-frame clones and is missing some. The sample has 150,000 to 180,000 clones; around 84% are singletons. The sample was PBMCs or T cells enriched from blood (not recorded which). These receptors came from a man in his fifties who had recovered from COVID-19.

The chain couples TRBV11-3 to TRBJ1-1, with TRBD1 matching over 7 bases. In germline, CDR1 is SGHNT, CDR2 YENEEA. The junction had 3 bases not matched to a gene; V was cut back by 5 bases and J by 0 bases. This CDR3 region has 14 residues. This chain's CDR3 is CASSRTGVNTEAFF. As DNA, the CDR3 is TGTGCCAGCAGCCGAACAGGGGTGAACACTGAAGCTTTCTTT.

This rearrangement joins TRBV29-1 to TRBJ2-7; 9 bases map to TRBD1. CDR1 and CDR2 (germline): SQVTM, ANQGSEA. J lost 4 bases, V lost 4 bases, and 5 bases had no gene match. The CDR3 loop spans 13 amino acids. As DNA, the CDR3 is TGCAGCGTTGGAGGGACAGGGTGGTACGAGCAGTACTTC. Its translation: CSVGGTGWYEQYF.

V and J are TRBV2 and TRBJ1-4; perhaps TRBD1 as D (6 bases). CDR1 is SNHLY, CDR2 FYNNEI, per germline. CDR3 length equals 14 residues. V lost 4 bases to trimming and J lost 11 bases, with 17 bases between them. The chain's CDR3 is CASSVGTRVGKLFF. The CDR3 coding sequence is TGTGCCAGCAGTGTCGGGACACGGGTTGGGAAACTGTTTTTT.

This clone was counted between two and nine times. J is TRBJ2-6 and V is TRBV4-2; unclear D gene. CDR1 and CDR2 from the germline V gene are LGHNA and YNFKEQ. This CDR3 comprises 16 residues. V lost 0 bases and J lost 0, with 6 bases in between. The DNA of the CDR3 is TGTGCCAGCAGCCAAGATCACAGCTCTGGGGCCAACGTCCTGACTTTC. Translated: CASSQDHSSGANVLTF.

The chain couples TRBV6-5 to TRBJ1-5; TRBD1 aligns across 7 bases. The ends lost 5 bases at V and 5 bases at J; junction bases unmatched: 3. Germline assignment: CDR1 MNHEY and CDR2 SVGAGI. CDR3 length: 13 residues. The CDR3 is CASSPDRYQPQHF. CDR3 nucleotide sequence: TGTGCCAGCAGTCCGGACAGGTATCAGCCCCAGCATTTT.

The chain couples TRBV4-1 to TRBJ1-1; weak D call: TRBD1 (6 bases). V dropped 1 base and J dropped 1 base, with 16 bases sitting between them. Per the germline V gene, CDR1 is MGHRA and CDR2 is YSYEKL. This CDR3 is built from 17 residues. The CDR3 nucleotides are TGCGCCAGCAGCCAAGTTCTGAGACAGGCCTCGAACACTGAAGCTTTCTTT. As protein: CASSQVLRQASNTEAFF.

The chain is built from TRBV6-5 and TRBJ2-7; D perhaps matches TRBD1 (6 bases). V lost 4 bases to trimming and J lost 6 bases, with 16 bases between them. CDR1 and CDR2 from the germline V gene are MNHEY and SVGAGI. The CDR3 runs 14 residues. The CDR3 is CASSSILQGGEQYF. CDR3 bases: TGTGCCAGCAGTTCCATTCTACAGGGTGGCGAGCAGTACTTC.

CDR3 loop: CATSDVTDTQYF. The DNA of the CDR3 is TGTGCCACCAGTGACGTCACAGATACGCAGTATTTT. The chain carries TRBV24-1 and TRBJ2-3; no reliable D call. The germline V and J ends were trimmed by 4 bases and 2 bases, with 3 bases remaining between them. Germline V CDR1 and CDR2: KGHDR, SFDVKD. The CDR3 extends over 12 amino acids.